This entry lists 15 T cell receptor beta chains sequenced from one sample in a study of neurological immune-mediated disorders. TCRdb passed the 5' RACE reads through MiXCR, listing each CDR3 protein once. The sample holds some 49,000 distinct CDR3 sequences, 10% to 15% seen once. The time point was: longitudinal time-point 2. Sample: PBMCs. The source is a male donor with HTLV-1-associated myelopathy (HAM/TSP).

This clonotype was seen a few times. The chain is built from TRBV12-3 or TRBV12-4 and TRBJ2-1; 15 bases agree with TRBD2. Trimming at V came to 4 bases and at J to 7 bases, leaving 5 bases not matched to a gene. There are 16 residues in the CDR3. CDR3 bases: TGTGCCAGCAGTTGGACTAGCGGGGGGGTGGGGAATGAGCAGTTCTTC. This translates into CASSWTSGGVGNEQFF.

This clonotype came up many times. The rearrangement joins TRBV20-1 to TRBJ1-3; D is possibly TRBD1 (6 bases). Per germline, CDR1 DFQATT and CDR2 SNEGSKA (reference sequence). V was cut by 6 bases and J by 3 bases, with 12 bases left in between. The CDR3 runs 13 residues. The chain's CDR3 is CSARGQGGNTIYF. The CDR3 bases are TGCAGTGCCCGGGGGCAGGGTGGAAACACCATATATTTT.

There are many counts of this clonotype. This chain links TRBV9 with TRBJ2-7; perhaps TRBD2 as D (5 bases). The ends were cut back, 0 bases at V and 6 bases at J, with 13 bases in the middle. CDR1 and CDR2 (germline): SGDLS, YYNGEE. CDR3 length: 14 amino acids. The CDR3 nucleotides read TGTGCCAGCAGCGTAGATAATACCGCGGGCGAGCAGTACTTC. It translates to CASSVDNTAGEQYF.

The chain carries TRBV15 and TRBJ2-3, with 9 bases that match TRBD1. The J segment lost 1 base and the V segment lost 7 bases, leaving 3 bases of the junction unmatched. Germline V gene data show CDR1 as LNHNV and CDR2 as YYDKDF (reference sequence). The CDR3 is 14 amino acids. The CDR3 nucleotides read TGTGCCACCATCAGGGACAGGGGCACAGATACGCAGTATTTT. Protein: CATIRDRGTDTQYF.

This clonotype was seen more than once but under ten times. This rearrangement joins TRBV18 to TRBJ2-1, with D perhaps matching TRBD1 (6 bases). Germline V lookup: CDR1 KGHSH, CDR2 LQKENI. Between the trimmed V and J ends, which lost 6 bases and 2 bases, there was a span of 11 bases. The CDR3 contains 14 residues. CDR3 protein: CASSDSGAYNEQFF. The CDR3 nucleotides read TGTGCCAGCTCCGATTCAGGGGCCTACAATGAGCAGTTCTTC.

This clonotype came up many times. The chain employs TRBV5-1 and TRBJ2-2, with 7 bases fitting TRBD2. Trimming removed 5 bases from V and 4 bases from J; junction bases left unmatched: 5. This CDR3 has 14 residues. Germline assignment: CDR1 SGHRS and CDR2 YFSETQ. The CDR3 DNA reads TGCGCCAGCAGAGACTGGGGGGGCACCGGGGAGCTGTTTTTT. This sequence encodes CASRDWGGTGELFF. The full variable domain, rest sourced from reference TRBV5-1 and TRBJ2-2, is KAGVTQTPRYLIKTRGQQVTLSCSPISGHRSVSWYQQTPGQGLQFLFEYFSETQRNKGNFPGRFSGRQFSNSRSEMNVSTLELGDSALYLCASRDWGGTGELFFGEGSRLTVL.

This chain uses TRBV5-1 with TRBJ2-1; 9 bases agree with TRBD2. The V and J ends lost 0 bases and 4 bases, in that order; junction bases with no gene match: 8. The germline CDR1 and CDR2 sequences are SGHRS and YFSETQ. CDR3 length: 17 residues. The CDR3 spells CASSLGLAGFLYNEQFF. The CDR3 DNA sequence: TGCGCCAGCAGCTTGGGGCTAGCGGGGTTCTTGTACAATGAGCAGTTCTTC.

The chain joins TRBV5-5 to TRBJ1-1; 8 bases align to TRBD1. The CDR3 is 14 residues long. Germline V CDR1 and CDR2: SGHKS, YYEKEE (reference sequence). Germline trimming cut 9 bases from V and 4 bases from J; bases unmatched to any gene: 11. The CDR3 DNA reads as TGTGCCAACAGACCCTGGACAGGGAGCACTGAAGCTTTCTTT. Protein product: CANRPWTGSTEAFF.

This clonotype was observed many times. J is TRBJ2-3 and V is TRBV5-1; the D gene could be TRBD1 or TRBD2 (5 bases each). The CDR3 length is 15 residues. Germline V CDR1 and CDR2: SGHRS, YFSETQ. Trimming took 1 base from V and 2 from J, leaving 11 bases between them. In nucleotides, the CDR3 is TGCGCCAGCAGCTTGCGAGGGGTCAACACAGATACGCAGTATTTT. Translated: CASSLRGVNTDTQYF.

This clonotype was seen ten or more times. This sequence joins TRBV2 and TRBJ2-2; D may correspond to TRBD1 or TRBD2 (5 bases each). CDR3 length: 14 residues. Trimming took off 2 bases at V and 6 bases at J, with 10 bases between the two ends. Germline V gives CDR1 SNHLY, CDR2 FYNNEI. CDR3 nucleotide sequence: TGTGCCAGCAGTGAACTCCGGGGCGCCGGGGAGCTGTTTTTT. This encodes CASSELRGAGELFF.

Notes on this clonotype: A read error may account for a junction end that differs from germline. The rearrangement links TRBV20-1 to TRBJ2-5, with 10 nucleotides matching TRBD2. Germline V CDR1 and CDR2: DFQATT, SNEGSKA (reference sequence). The CDR3 runs 15 residues. The CDR3 region has the DNA TGTAGTGCTCATTTTAGCGGGGGGTCCCAAGAGACCCAGTACTTC. This sequence encodes CSAHFSGGSQETQYF.

This clonotype was observed many times. V is TRBV28 and J is TRBJ1-2; a possible D gene is TRBD1 (6 bases). Germline CDR1 and CDR2: MDHEN and SYDVKM. V was cut by 6 bases and J by 4 bases, with 18 bases left in between. This CDR3 is 15 amino acids long. The CDR3 region is CASRAPEGVFYGYTF. DNA of the CDR3: TGTGCCAGCAGGGCCCCGGAGGGGGTCTTCTATGGCTACACCTTC.

This clonotype was counted ten times or more. The rearrangement uses TRBV5-6 and TRBJ1-1, with no clear D. The CDR3 covers 13 residues. Per the germline V gene, CDR1 is SGHDT and CDR2 is YYEEEE. Trimming took 0 bases from V and 10 from J, leaving 13 bases between them. The CDR3 loop reads CASSLVSLPGAFF. The CDR3 coding sequence is TGTGCCAGCAGCTTGGTAAGCCTACCGGGAGCTTTCTTT.

Many counts were recorded for this clonotype. The chain carries TRBV5-1 and TRBJ2-2; 7 nucleotides line up with TRBD1. The CDR3 loop spans 14 amino acids. Unmatched junction bases numbered 2, after V lost 0 bases and J lost 6 bases. Germline CDR1 SGHRS, CDR2 YFSETQ. The CDR3 protein is CASSLGQGAGELFF. The CDR3 nucleotides read TGCGCCAGCAGCTTGGGACAGGGCGCCGGGGAGCTGTTTTTT.

This clonotype was picked up many times. The V and J genes are TRBV12-3 or TRBV12-4 and TRBJ2-5; D gene ambiguous. This CDR3 comprises 14 residues. V was shortened by 10 bases and J by 5 bases, with 20 bases between the two germline ends. The CDR3 sequence: CATRFTAFGETQYF. CDR3 in DNA: TGTGCCACCCGTTTCACTGCCTTTGGGGAGACCCAGTACTTC.